Below, 28 T cell receptor beta chains from the same sample are listed, as sequenced in a study of blood T cell repertoires in COVID-19. Sequenced by immunoSEQ multiplex PCR; TCRdb stores in-frame clones only, minus some. The sample has about 290,000 clones, about nine tenths seen once. Input material: peripheral blood. Receptor source: a woman younger than 45 with COVID-19, enrolled during active disease.

V and J are TRBV18 and TRBJ2-2; 7 bases fit TRBD2. The CDR3 has 17 residues. The V segment lost 4 bases and the J segment 6 bases; nucleotides outside the gene matches: 14. Looked up from germline, CDR1 is KGHSH and CDR2 is LQKENI. The CDR3 sequence: CASSRQPQRTRAGELFF. As DNA, the CDR3 is TGTGCCAGCTCACGACAGCCGCAACGGACTAGAGCCGGGGAGCTGTTTTTT.

This chain joins TRBV6-5 and TRBJ1-5; no definite D call. This CDR3 is built from 13 residues. The germline V and J ends were trimmed by 2 bases and 1 base, with 3 bases remaining between them. Germline assignment: CDR1 MNHEY and CDR2 SVGAGI. Written as DNA, the CDR3 is TGTGCCAGCAGTTACAGCAGCAATCAGCCCCAGCATTTT. Translated, it gives CASSYSSNQPQHF.

This clone has just one count. The rearrangement uses TRBV6-5 and TRBJ2-7, with a tentative D call TRBD2 (5 bases). This CDR3 contains 12 residues. Germline assignment: CDR1 MNHEY and CDR2 SVGAGI. V lost 6 bases and J 2 bases, leaving 8 bases between the germline ends. The CDR3 protein is CASRDSPYEQYF. CDR3 nucleotide sequence: TGTGCCAGCAGGGACTCCCCCTACGAGCAGTACTTC.

This clone has just one count. The chain joins TRBV15 to TRBJ2-7; 14 bases fit TRBD2. Germline values: CDR1 LNHNV, CDR2 YYDKDF (reference sequence). The junction had 5 bases not matched to a gene; V was cut back by 3 bases and J by 7 bases. CDR3 size: 15 residues. CDR3 coding DNA: TGTGCCACCAGCAGGGGACTAGCGGGGGCTGGGGAGCAGTACTTC. Amino acids: CATSRGLAGAGEQYF.

This chain links TRBV5-1 with TRBJ1-4; D is possibly TRBD1 (5 bases). The CDR3 consists of 16 residues. Trimming cost V 0 bases and J 5 bases, with 14 bases left between them. In germline, CDR1 is SGHRS, CDR2 YFSETQ. The CDR3 DNA sequence: TGCGCCAGCAGCTTGGTCCAGGGATGGACAAATGAAAAACTGTTTTTT. This encodes CASSLVQGWTNEKLFF.

The V call is TRBV6-5, the J call TRBJ2-7; a possible D gene is TRBD1 (6 bases). CDR1 and CDR2 from the germline V gene are MNHEY and SVGAGI. Trimming pared 3 bases from V and 5 bases from J, leaving 11 bases between. The CDR3 is made up of 13 amino acids. CDR3 region: CASSYGQRDEQYF. CDR3 bases: TGTGCCAGCAGTTATGGACAGAGGGACGAGCAGTACTTC.

The chain is built from TRBV3-1 (or the pseudogene TRBV3-2) and TRBJ2-3, with D possibly TRBD2 on 6 matching bases. Germline assignment: CDR1 LGHDT and CDR2 YNNKEL (reference sequence). There are 14 residues in the CDR3. With 6 bases removed from V and 1 base from J, the gap between germline ends came to 11 bases. CDR3 sequence reads: CASRRSGGTDTQYF. In DNA, the CDR3 is TGTGCCAGCAGAAGATCGGGGGGCACAGATACGCAGTATTTT.

This CDR3 reads CASSPGGGYYEQYF. The CDR3, as DNA: TGCGCCAGCAGCCCGGGTGGGGGGTATTACGAGCAGTACTTC. J is TRBJ2-7 and V is TRBV5-1, with a tentative D call TRBD2 (6 bases). Trimming pared 4 bases from V and 4 bases from J, leaving 15 bases between. Germline CDR1 and CDR2: SGHRS and YFSETQ. There are 14 residues in the CDR3. The full variable domain, its missing parts supplied by reference TRBV5-1 and TRBJ2-7, is KAGVTQTPRYLIKTRGQQVTLSCSPISGHRSVSWYQQTPGQGLQFLFEYFSETQRNKGNFPGRFSGRQFSNSRSEMNVSTLELGDSALYLCASSPGGGYYEQYFGPGTRLTVT.

The V and J genes are TRBV5-4 and TRBJ2-3, with 8 bases fitting TRBD2. J was trimmed by 2 bases and V by 2 bases; bases with no gene match: 4. This CDR3 is built from 15 residues. Germline assignment: CDR1 SGHNT and CDR2 YYREEE (reference sequence). In DNA form, the CDR3 reads TGTGCCAGCAGCTTCGGGCGGGGGGACACAGATACGCAGTATTTT. Protein: CASSFGRGDTDTQYF.

The J gene is TRBJ1-1, the V gene TRBV6-5, with 7 bases identical to TRBD1. The J segment lost 1 base and the V segment lost 9 bases, leaving 11 bases of the junction unmatched. Germline values: CDR1 MNHEY, CDR2 SVGAGI. The CDR3 runs 15 residues. CDR3 bases: TGTGCCAGTAACCGGGACAGTATACGGAACACTGAAGCTTTCTTT. Translation gives CASNRDSIRNTEAFF.

This sequence joins TRBV28 and TRBJ1-2; 7 bases agree with TRBD1. The length of the CDR3 is 15 residues. CDR1 is MDHEN, CDR2 SYDVKM, per germline. Trimming cost V 4 bases and J 4 bases; bases outside gene matches: 9. CDR3: CASSSSLTGSYGYTF. In DNA form, the CDR3 reads TGTGCCAGCAGTTCCAGCTTGACAGGGAGCTATGGCTACACCTTC.

A note on this clone: Other DNA sequences in this sample translate to the same CDR3. The genes are TRBV19 and TRBJ1-5; no definite D call. CDR3 length: 14 residues. Germline CDR1 reads LNHDA; CDR2 reads SQIVND (reference sequence). Trimming stripped 3 bases from V and 1 base from J, with 7 bases between. CDR3 protein: CASSIGVSNQPQHF. The CDR3, as DNA: TGTGCCAGTAGTATCGGTGTGAGCAATCAGCCCCAGCATTTT.

The chain joins TRBV5-6 to TRBJ2-7; the match to TRBD2 covers 10 bases. Losses at the gene ends were 1 base for V and 0 bases for J; bases not matched to a gene: 10. This CDR3 contains 18 residues. Germline V gene sequence: CDR1 SGHDT, CDR2 YYEEEE. The DNA of the CDR3 is TGTGCCAGCAGCTTGACTAGCGGGGACTTCCCGAGCTCCTACGAGCAGTACTTC. Translated: CASSLTSGDFPSSYEQYF.

This rearrangement joins TRBV5-1 to TRBJ1-6; TRBD1 matches 10 bases. J gave up 10 bases and V 4 bases, and 5 bases lay outside the gene matches. The CDR3 covers 14 residues. CDR1 is SGHRS and CDR2 is YFSETQ in the germline V gene. The DNA for the CDR3 is TGCGCCAGCAGCCCCGGGACAGGGGCGTCACCCCTCCACTTT. Its translation is CASSPGTGASPLHF.

The CDR3 spells CASSSPQGGEKLFF. The CDR3 nucleotides read TGTGCCAGCAGCTCACCACAGGGGGGAGAAAAACTGTTTTTT. The chain has TRBV5-6 and TRBJ1-4, with 8 bases aligning to TRBD1. CDR1 SGHDT and CDR2 YYEEEE come from the germline V gene. The CDR3 loop spans 14 amino acids. V gave up 3 bases and J gave up 8 bases; unmatched junction bases: 6.

The chain links TRBV11-2 to TRBJ2-3, with 10 bases fitting TRBD1. Germline CDR1 SGHAT, CDR2 FQNNGV. The CDR3 runs 17 residues. The junction had 10 bases not matched to a gene; V was cut back by 3 bases and J by 4 bases. The CDR3 nucleotides are TGTGCCAGCAGCTTCACCCCTGACAGGGGGCGAGCAGATACGCAGTATTTT. Translating gives CASSFTPDRGRADTQYF.

The V and J genes are TRBV18 and TRBJ1-6; 7 positions agree with TRBD1. Looked up from germline, CDR1 is KGHSH and CDR2 is LQKENI. Germline trimming cut 5 bases from V and 7 bases from J; bases unmatched to any gene: 5. The CDR3 totals 14 residues. CDR3 DNA sequence: TGTGCCAGCTCAAGGACAGGACCCAATTCACCCCTCCACTTT. Amino acids: CASSRTGPNSPLHF.

The chain has TRBV29-1 and TRBJ1-2; TRBD1 matches at 9 bases. J lost 1 base, V lost 5 bases, and 5 bases had no gene match. Per germline, CDR1 SQVTM and CDR2 ANQGSEA. There are 14 residues in the CDR3. As DNA, the CDR3 is TGCAGCGTTCATGACAGGGGGTATAACTATGGCTACACCTTC. Residues: CSVHDRGYNYGYTF.

V and J are TRBV24-1 and TRBJ1-1; TRBD1 aligns across 7 bases. CDR3 length: 14 amino acids. Germline V gene data show CDR1 as KGHDR and CDR2 as SFDVKD. With 3 bases clipped from V and 2 bases from J, the junction kept 2 bases outside the gene matches. CDR3 sequence: CATSDQGGNTEAFF. CDR3 DNA sequence: TGTGCCACCAGTGATCAAGGGGGCAACACTGAAGCTTTCTTT.

V usage is TRBV6-4 and J usage is TRBJ2-7, with D maybe TRBD2 (5 bases). The CDR3 is 15 amino acids. Germline V CDR1 and CDR2: MRHNA, SNTAGT. V was cut by 5 bases and J by 2 bases, with 16 bases left in between. The CDR3 protein is CASSHLGPRAYEQYF. CDR3 DNA sequence: TGTGCCAGCAGTCACCTAGGGCCGAGGGCCTACGAGCAGTACTTC.

This rearrangement joins TRBV19 to TRBJ1-1; 7 bases are shared with TRBD1. CDR1 and CDR2 from the germline V gene are LNHDA and SQIVND (reference sequence). With V trimmed by 5 bases and J by 1 base, 4 bases remained unmatched. The CDR3 covers 14 residues. The CDR3 protein is CASSQQGRNTEAFF. The DNA of the CDR3 is TGTGCCAGTAGTCAACAGGGGCGGAACACTGAAGCTTTCTTT.

The gene calls are TRBV7-9 and TRBJ2-5; D call uncertain. Germline V lookup: CDR1 SEHNR, CDR2 FQNEAQ (reference sequence). The CDR3 runs to 15 residues. V was shortened by 2 bases and J by 6 bases, with 16 bases between the two germline ends. CDR3 nucleotides: TGTGCCAGCAGCTTAAATTCGCGACTGATGAAGACCCAGTACTTC. It is translated as CASSLNSRLMKTQYF.

The V and J genes are TRBV7-2 and TRBJ2-7; TRBD1 aligns across 7 bases. The CDR3 is 15 residues long. Germline V gene sequence: CDR1 SGHTA, CDR2 FQGNSA. Trimming took 4 bases from V and 6 from J; bases not matched to a gene: 12. The CDR3 protein is CASSYRDSEPREQYF. The CDR3 DNA follows: TGTGCCAGCAGCTATCGGGACAGCGAACCCCGCGAGCAGTACTTC.

The V gene is TRBV7-7, the J gene TRBJ1-2; D not resolved. The CDR3 is made up of 15 amino acids. The germline V and J ends were trimmed by 8 bases and 7 bases, with 23 bases remaining between them. Germline CDR1 reads SSHAT; CDR2 reads FNYEAQ (reference sequence). CDR3 DNA: TGTGCCAGCTACCTTGGTGGAGGGCGGCATCTTGGCTACACCTTC. This codes for CASYLGGGRHLGYTF.

The chain is built from TRBV13 and TRBJ2-2, with 8 nucleotides matching TRBD2. This CDR3 is 15 amino acids long. The trim removed 8 bases at V and 5 bases at J, leaving 10 bases unmatched. CDR1 and CDR2 from the germline V gene are PRHDT and FYEKMQ (reference sequence). The CDR3, as DNA: TGTGCCAGCGATCAGGCGGGGGGAATAACCGGGGAGCTGTTTTTT. Amino acid sequence: CASDQAGGITGELFF.

V is TRBV6-1 and J is TRBJ2-7; no definite D call. This CDR3 is 11 amino acids long. Germline CDR1 and CDR2: MNHNS and SASEGT. V was trimmed by 2 bases and J by 6 bases, leaving 5 bases between them. The CDR3 loop reads CASSEMAEQYF. The DNA of the CDR3 is TGTGCCAGCAGTGAAATGGCCGAGCAGTACTTC.

V gene TRBV24-1 combines with J gene TRBJ1-2; a weak D match, TRBD1 (5 bases). V was shortened by 2 bases and J by 6 bases, with 6 bases between the two germline ends. The CDR3 consists of 12 residues. Germline assignment: CDR1 KGHDR and CDR2 SFDVKD. CDR3: CATSDSGDGYTF. In nucleotides, the CDR3 is TGTGCCACCAGTGATTCGGGGGATGGCTACACCTTC.

This chain's CDR3 is CASSQRGLQETQYF. In nucleotides, the CDR3 is TGTGCCAGCAGCCAAAGGGGACTACAAGAGACCCAGTACTTC. This chain uses TRBV3-1 (or the pseudogene TRBV3-2) with TRBJ2-5; TRBD2 aligns across 7 bases. The CDR3 has 14 residues. The ends lost 2 bases at V and 2 bases at J; junction bases unmatched: 2. Germline V gene data show CDR1 as LGHDT and CDR2 as YNNKEL (reference sequence).